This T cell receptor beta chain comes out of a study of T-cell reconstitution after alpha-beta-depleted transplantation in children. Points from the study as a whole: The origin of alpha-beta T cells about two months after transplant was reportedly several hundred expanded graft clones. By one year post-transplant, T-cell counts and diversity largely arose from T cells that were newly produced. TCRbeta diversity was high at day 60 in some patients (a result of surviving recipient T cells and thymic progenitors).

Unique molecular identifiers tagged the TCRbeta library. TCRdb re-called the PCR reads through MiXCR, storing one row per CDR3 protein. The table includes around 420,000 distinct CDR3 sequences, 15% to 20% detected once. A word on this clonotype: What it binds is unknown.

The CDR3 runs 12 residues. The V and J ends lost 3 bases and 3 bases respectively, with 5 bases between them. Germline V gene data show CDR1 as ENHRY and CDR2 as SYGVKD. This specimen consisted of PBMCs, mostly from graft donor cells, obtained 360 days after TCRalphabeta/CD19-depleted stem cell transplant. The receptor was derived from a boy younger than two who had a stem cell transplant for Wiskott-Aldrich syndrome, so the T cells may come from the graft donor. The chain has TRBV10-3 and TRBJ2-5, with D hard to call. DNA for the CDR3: TGTGCCATCAGTGATGTAAAAGAGACCCAGTACTTC. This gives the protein CAISDVKETQYF.